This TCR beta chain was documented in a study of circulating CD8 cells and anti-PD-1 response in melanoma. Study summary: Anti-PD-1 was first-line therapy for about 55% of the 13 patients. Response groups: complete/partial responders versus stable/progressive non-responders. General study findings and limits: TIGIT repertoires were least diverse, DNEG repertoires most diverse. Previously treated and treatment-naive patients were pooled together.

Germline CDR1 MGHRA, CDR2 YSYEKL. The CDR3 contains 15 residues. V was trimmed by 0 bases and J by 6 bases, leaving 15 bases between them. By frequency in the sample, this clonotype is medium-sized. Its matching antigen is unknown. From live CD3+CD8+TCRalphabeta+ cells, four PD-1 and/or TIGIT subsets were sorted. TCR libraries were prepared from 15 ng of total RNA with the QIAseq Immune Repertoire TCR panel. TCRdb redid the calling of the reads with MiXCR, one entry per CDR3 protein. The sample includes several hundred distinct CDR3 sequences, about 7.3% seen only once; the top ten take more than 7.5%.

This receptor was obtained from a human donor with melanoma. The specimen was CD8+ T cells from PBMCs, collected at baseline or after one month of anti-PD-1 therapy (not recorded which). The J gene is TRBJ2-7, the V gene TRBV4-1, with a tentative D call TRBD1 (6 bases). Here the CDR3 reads CASSQDGGFLGEQYF. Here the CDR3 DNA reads TGCGCCAGCAGCCAAGATGGGGGCTTCCTGGGCGAGCAGTACTTC.